This T cell receptor (beta chain) was profiled in a study of blood T cell repertoires in COVID-19. Study-level background: PBMCs, B-cell-depleted T cells, or T cells provided the cDNA or gDNA that made up the material.

This clone was seen just once. Per the germline V gene, CDR1 is MDHEN and CDR2 is SYDVKM. The CDR3 covers 15 residues. V trimming: 4 bases; J trimming: 4 bases; junction bases outside the gene matches: 6. The authors' processing: Reference gene primer amplification in the assay estimated nucleated cell counts. The table came from immunoSEQ multiplex PCR; TCRdb's copy has only in-frame clones and leaves some out. That table furnishes V, J and clone size, whereas the DNA furnished D and trimming. The sample holds under 80,000 clones, roughly 89% seen once. This clonotype was obtained from a man between 65 and 85 years old with active or convalescent COVID-19. The chain combines TRBV28 with TRBJ1-3; 8 bases agree with TRBD1. What was sequenced was peripheral blood. The CDR3 bases are TGTGCCAGCAGTTGGGAGACAGGGGAAGGAAACACCATATATTTT. It encodes CASSWETGEGNTIYF.